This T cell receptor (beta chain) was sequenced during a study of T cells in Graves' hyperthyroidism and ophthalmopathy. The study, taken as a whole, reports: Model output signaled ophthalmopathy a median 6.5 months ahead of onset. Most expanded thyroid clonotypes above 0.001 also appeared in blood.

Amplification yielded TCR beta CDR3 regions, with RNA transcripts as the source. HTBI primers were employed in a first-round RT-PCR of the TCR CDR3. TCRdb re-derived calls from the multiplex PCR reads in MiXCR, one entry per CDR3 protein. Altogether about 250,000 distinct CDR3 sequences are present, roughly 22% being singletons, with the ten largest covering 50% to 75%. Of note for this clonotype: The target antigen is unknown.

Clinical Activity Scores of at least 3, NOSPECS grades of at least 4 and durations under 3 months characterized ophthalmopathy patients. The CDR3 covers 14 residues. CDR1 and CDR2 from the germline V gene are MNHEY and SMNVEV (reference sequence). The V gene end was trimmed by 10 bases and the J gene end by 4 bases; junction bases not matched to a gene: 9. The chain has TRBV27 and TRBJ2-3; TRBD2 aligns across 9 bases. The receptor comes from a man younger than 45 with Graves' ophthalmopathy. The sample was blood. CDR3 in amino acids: CATLGLAGADTQYF. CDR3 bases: TGTGCCACCCTCGGATTAGCGGGAGCAGATACGCAGTATTTT.